Following are 27 T cell receptor beta chains from one sample sequenced in a study of T cell repertoires in cytomegalovirus infection. No antigen has been identified for these receptors. MiXCR, applied by TCRdb to the reads, yields one record per CDR3 protein. The table records a few hundred thousand distinct CDR3 sequences, roughly a fifth of them present only once. The source material was cultured PBMCs, sampled from culture after CMV antigen stimulation. Receptors originate from a human donor in good health (CMV status not recorded). Some clones in this sample may be carry-over from other donors' samples.

This clonotype was seen more than once but under ten times. The CDR3 spells CASSLARADGQYF. DNA for the CDR3: TGTGCCAGCAGCTTAGCGAGGGCTGATGGGCAGTATTTT. The V call is TRBV7-9, the J call TRBJ2-3, with a tentative D call TRBD2 (5 bases). The germline V and J ends were trimmed by 0 bases and 11 bases, with 12 bases remaining between them. CDR1 and CDR2 (germline): SEHNR, FQNEAQ (reference sequence). The CDR3 is 13 amino acids.

This clonotype showed up many times. This rearrangement joins TRBV7-2 to TRBJ2-3; no clear D. With 1 base removed from V and 3 bases from J, the gap between germline ends came to 11 bases. Germline CDR1 and CDR2: SGHTA and FQGNSA. CDR3 length equals 15 residues. The CDR3 sequence: CASSLDLVNTDTQYF. The CDR3 nucleotides are TGTGCCAGCAGCTTAGATCTAGTGAATACAGATACGCAGTATTTT.

The V and J genes are TRBV6-2 or TRBV6-3 and TRBJ2-7; a weak D match, TRBD1 (5 bases). Per the germline V gene, CDR1 is MNHEY and CDR2 is SVGEGT. V was pared by 6 bases and J by 3 bases, with 9 bases between. The CDR3 length is 12 residues. The CDR3 coding sequence is TGTGCCAGCAGCGACAGACGCTACGAGCAGTACGTC. Residues: CASSDRRYEQYV.

The chain combines TRBV27 with TRBJ1-1, with 7 bases matching TRBD1. The CDR3 is made up of 16 amino acids. The V gene's germline CDR1 is MNHEY and CDR2 SMNVEV (reference sequence). J lost 6 bases, V lost 11 bases, and 21 bases had no gene match. The DNA for the CDR3 is TGTGCCGGCCCTACAGGGGTGGGGGAGGACCACTCTGAAGCTTTCTTT. This codes for CAGPTGVGEDHSEAFF.

This rearrangement joins TRBV6-6 to TRBJ1-6; no clear D gene. Germline CDR1 MNHNY, CDR2 SVGAGI (reference sequence). The CDR3 has 13 amino acids. The ends were cut back, 4 bases at V and 11 bases at J, with 12 bases in the middle. CDR3 in amino acids: CASSFPSGPPLHF. The CDR3 region has the DNA TGTGCCAGCAGTTTCCCCTCAGGTCCACCCCTCCACTTT.

This clonotype was picked up many times. The rearrangement links TRBV6-6 to TRBJ2-7; D is undetermined. Germline loops: CDR1 MNHNY, CDR2 SVGAGI (reference sequence). V was pared by 0 bases and J by 4 bases, with 22 bases between. CDR3 length: 18 amino acids. The chain's CDR3 is CASSYSAGPREGRYEQYV. For the CDR3, the DNA is TGTGCCAGCAGTTACTCGGCCGGTCCAAGGGAAGGAAGGTACGAGCAGTACGTC.

This clonotype was counted many times. This chain uses TRBV7-2 with TRBJ2-5; 12 bases align to TRBD1. V was pared by 5 bases and J by 5 bases, with 9 bases of the junction left unmatched. This CDR3 contains 16 residues. Germline CDR1 SGHTA, CDR2 FQGNSA. Here the CDR3 DNA reads TGTGCCAGCAGCCGAGGGGGACAGGGGGCGCGTGAGACCCAGTACTTC. This sequence encodes CASSRGGQGARETQYF.

The chain links TRBV7-9 to TRBJ2-3; 11 nucleotides line up with TRBD2. The CDR3 has 14 residues. Per the germline V gene, CDR1 is SEHNR and CDR2 is FQNEAQ (reference sequence). V gave up 4 bases and J gave up 3 bases; unmatched junction bases: 0. The CDR3: CASSSSGRTDTQYF. The CDR3 bases are TGTGCCAGCAGCTCTAGCGGGAGGACAGATACGCAGTATTTT. The complete variable domain, with remaining parts taken from reference TRBV7-9 and TRBJ2-3, reads DTGVSQNPRHKITKRGQNVTFRCDPISEHNRLYWYRQTLGQGPEFLTYFQNEAQLEKSRLLSDRFSAERPKGSFSTLEIQRTEQGDSAMYLCASSSSGRTDTQYFGPGTRLTVL.

In its sample, this clonotype was seen many times. The chain links TRBV7-2 to TRBJ2-5, with D unclear. The length of the CDR3 is 12 residues. Germline V gene lookup returns CDR1 SGHTA and CDR2 FQGNSA. Trimming shortened V by 4 bases and J by 5 bases, and 8 bases separated the two germline ends. CDR3 sequence (DNA): TGTGCCAGCAGCTCACAAAGGGAGACCCAGTACTTC. Its translation: CASSSQRETQYF.

This clonotype has at least ten counts. The chain employs TRBV11-2 and TRBJ1-1; TRBD1 is a possible D gene (5 bases). Trimming took off 3 bases at V and 1 base at J, with 21 bases between the two ends. Germline-derived CDR1 and CDR2 are SGHAT and FQNNGV. The CDR3 is made up of 18 amino acids. The CDR3 region has the DNA TGTGCCAGCAGCTTCGAACTGGGGGTCCCGGGGGGGAACACTGAAGCTTTCTTT. It yields the protein CASSFELGVPGGNTEAFF.

The table lists this clonotype with a few counts. The chain is built from TRBV6-5 and TRBJ2-1; 8 nucleotides agree with TRBD2. There are 14 residues in the CDR3. Looked up from germline, CDR1 is MNHEY and CDR2 is SVGAGI. V dropped 8 bases and J dropped 7; count of bases not matched to a gene: 10. For the CDR3, the DNA is TGTGCCAGCGGGGAGGGTAGCGGGACGAATGAGCAGTTCTTC. It codes for CASGEGSGTNEQFF.

For this clonotype: At one boundary the junction diverges from the germline segment, which might be a read error. The chain carries TRBV7-2 and TRBJ1-2; tentatively, D is TRBD1 (5 bases). Germline loops: CDR1 SGHTA, CDR2 FQGNSA. The CDR3 loop spans 13 amino acids. CDR3 sequence: CASSLGGDYGFTF. The CDR3 region has the DNA TGTGCCAGCAGCTTGGGGGGGGACTATGGCTTCACCTTC.

This clonotype has a handful of counts. This sequence joins TRBV29-1 and TRBJ2-7; D might be TRBD1 or TRBD2, each matching 5 bases. Germline V lookup: CDR1 SQVTM, CDR2 ANQGSEA. The V end lost 0 bases, the J end lost 3 bases, and 12 bases lay between the germline ends. The CDR3 sequence is 14 residues long. The CDR3 coding sequence is TGCAGCGTTGAAGATCCGGCAGGGAGCTACGAGCAGTACTTC. Residues: CSVEDPAGSYEQYF.

This chain links TRBV7-2 with TRBJ1-5; D is perhaps TRBD1 (6 bases). CDR1 SGHTA and CDR2 FQGNSA come from the germline V gene. This CDR3 has 13 amino acids. V was shortened by 5 bases and J by 7 bases, with 12 bases between the two germline ends. Written as DNA, the CDR3 is TGTGCCAGCAGCGCAGGGGCAACACAGCCCCAGCATTTT. It yields the protein CASSAGATQPQHF.

This clonotype was seen a few times. The chain couples TRBV20-1 to TRBJ2-1; D call uncertain. V was cut by 3 bases and J by 1 base, with 13 bases left in between. The CDR3 has 15 amino acids. CDR1 and CDR2 (germline): DFQATT, SNEGSKA (reference sequence). DNA of the CDR3: TGCAGTGCTAGGTGGGGATTCCGGTCCTACAATGAGCAGTTCTTC. This translates into CSARWGFRSYNEQFF.

This clonotype was picked up a small number of times. The rearrangement links TRBV12-5 to TRBJ2-5; either TRBD1 or TRBD2 may supply D (6 bases each). The CDR3 is 13 residues long. Deletions cut 6 bases from V and 4 bases from J, with 12 bases between. CDR1 is LGHNT and CDR2 is FRNRAP in the germline V gene. The CDR3 here is CASGEGGLETQYF. Here the CDR3 DNA reads TGTGCTAGTGGAGAAGGGGGGCTAGAGACCCAGTACTTC.

The chain employs TRBV12-3 or TRBV12-4 and TRBJ2-1, with TRBD2 matching over 11 bases. V dropped 2 bases and J dropped 4; count of bases not matched to a gene: 4. This CDR3 has 16 amino acids. CDR3 residues: CASSLLGLAAYNEQFF. CDR3 nucleotide sequence: TGTGCCAGCAGTTTACTGGGACTAGCGGCATACAATGAGCAGTTCTTC.

The rearrangement joins TRBV19 to TRBJ1-2, with D unresolved. CDR3 length equals 12 residues. Trimming shortened V by 3 bases and J by 7 bases, and 9 bases separated the two germline ends. Germline CDR1 LNHDA, CDR2 SQIVND (reference sequence). CDR3 nucleotide sequence: TGTGCCAGTAGTATCTCGGATCTTGGCTACACCTTC. It translates to CASSISDLGYTF.

This clonotype was picked up many times. The chain combines TRBV7-2 with TRBJ2-7, with a possible D match to TRBD2 (5 bases). V shed 3 bases and J shed 0 bases, with 12 bases lying between them. CDR3 length equals 15 residues. The germline CDR1 and CDR2 sequences are SGHTA and FQGNSA. The CDR3 protein is CASSFSAHYSYEQYF. CDR3 DNA: TGTGCCAGCAGCTTTAGCGCACATTACTCCTACGAGCAGTACTTC. The whole variable domain, filled in from reference TRBV7-2 and TRBJ2-7, reads GAGVSQSPSNKVTEKGKDVELRCDPISGHTALYWYRQSLGQGLEFLIYFQGNSAPDKSGLPSDRFSAERTGGSVSTLTIQRTQQEDSAVYLCASSFSAHYSYEQYFGPGTRLTVT.

This clonotype turned up a few times. V and J are TRBV9 and TRBJ2-3, with 8 bases identical to TRBD2. The germline CDR1 and CDR2 sequences are SGDLS and YYNGEE. The CDR3 contains 15 residues. Trimming removed 3 bases from V and 5 bases from J; junction bases left unmatched: 8. DNA of the CDR3: TGTGCCAGCAGCGCGACGGGAGGGCCGGGAGATACGCAGTATTTT. The encoded protein is CASSATGGPGDTQYF.

This clonotype appeared many times. The chain links TRBV12-3 or TRBV12-4 to TRBJ1-4; 9 nucleotides line up with TRBD1. There are 15 residues in the CDR3. J lost 6 bases, V lost 6 bases, and 8 bases had no gene match. CDR3 nucleotides: TGTGCCAGCAGCACAGACAGGGGGTTTGATGAAAAACTGTTTTTT. It codes for CASSTDRGFDEKLFF.

In its sample, this clonotype was seen a few times. The chain uses TRBV5-5 and TRBJ2-3; D is undetermined. In germline, CDR1 is SGHKS, CDR2 YYEKEE (reference sequence). The V and J ends lost 0 bases and 2 bases respectively, with 10 bases between them. The CDR3 has 15 residues. The CDR3 bases are TGTGCCAGCAGCTTGGTGAGGTTACTCACAGATACGCAGTATTTT. It translates to CASSLVRLLTDTQYF. The whole variable domain, remainder taken from reference TRBV5-5 and TRBJ2-3, is DAGVTQSPTHLIKTRGQQVTLRCSPISGHKSVSWYQQVLGQGPQFIFQYYEKEERGRGNFPDRFSARQFPNYSSELNVNALLLGDSALYLCASSLVRLLTDTQYFGPGTRLTVL.

Only a few counts were recorded for this clonotype. The chain employs TRBV30 and TRBJ1-4, with TRBD1 matching over 10 bases. Looked up from germline, CDR1 is GTSNPN and CDR2 is SVGIG (reference sequence). The CDR3 has 16 amino acids. J gave up 6 bases and V 5 bases, and 12 bases lay outside the gene matches. The CDR3 protein is CAWPKGPGTGDEKLFF. The CDR3 DNA sequence: TGTGCCTGGCCGAAAGGGCCCGGGACAGGGGATGAAAAACTGTTTTTT.

This clonotype was counted ten times or more. The chain couples TRBV7-2 to TRBJ2-5; no firm D call. V lost 2 bases and J 4 bases, leaving 8 bases between the germline ends. The CDR3 covers 13 residues. CDR1 and CDR2 (germline): SGHTA, FQGNSA. The CDR3 is CASSLSYRETQYF. CDR3 in DNA: TGTGCCAGCAGCTTAAGCTACCGAGAGACCCAGTACTTC.

The chain combines TRBV12-3 or TRBV12-4 with TRBJ1-2; unclear D gene. The V end lost 3 bases, the J end lost 5 bases, and 16 bases lay between the germline ends. The CDR3 is 15 amino acids. CDR3 DNA: TGTGCCAGCAGTTTTCTTTCAGGCAGGTTTTATGGCTACACCTTC. This sequence encodes CASSFLSGRFYGYTF.

V is TRBV9 and J is TRBJ2-6; D uncertain. Germline V lookup: CDR1 SGDLS, CDR2 YYNGEE. The CDR3 consists of 15 residues. Between the trimmed V and J ends, which lost 2 bases and 6 bases, there was a span of 12 bases. The CDR3 loop is CASSVSGISANVLTF. In DNA, the CDR3 is TGTGCCAGCAGCGTTAGTGGGATTTCGGCCAACGTCCTGACTTTC.

This clonotype was observed a few times. CDR3 nucleotides: TGTGCCAGCAGCTTAGCGCCACAGCAATCATTCTTC. Translated: CASSLAPQQSFF. The chain uses TRBV7-9 and TRBJ2-1; D is unresolved. This CDR3 contains 12 residues. The V gene's germline CDR1 is SEHNR and CDR2 FQNEAQ (reference sequence). The ends were cut back, 0 bases at V and 16 bases at J, with 13 bases in the middle.